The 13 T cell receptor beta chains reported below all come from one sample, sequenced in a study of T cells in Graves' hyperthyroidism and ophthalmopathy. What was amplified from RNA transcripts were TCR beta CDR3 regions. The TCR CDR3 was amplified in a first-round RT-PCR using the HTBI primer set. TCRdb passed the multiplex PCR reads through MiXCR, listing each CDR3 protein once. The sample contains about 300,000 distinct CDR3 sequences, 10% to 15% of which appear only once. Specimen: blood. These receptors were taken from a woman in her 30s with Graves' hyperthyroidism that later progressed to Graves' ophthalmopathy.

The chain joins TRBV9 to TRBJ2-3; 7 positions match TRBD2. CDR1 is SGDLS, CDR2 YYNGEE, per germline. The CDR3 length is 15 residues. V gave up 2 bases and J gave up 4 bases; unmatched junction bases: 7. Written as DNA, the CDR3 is TGTGCCAGCAGCGTCCAGGAGGGAGGGTCAGATACGCAGTATTTT. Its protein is CASSVQEGGSDTQYF. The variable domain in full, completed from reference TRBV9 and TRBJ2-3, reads DSGVTQTPKHLITATGQRVTLRCSPRSGDLSVYWYQQSLDQGLQFLIQYYNGEERAKGNILERFSAQQFPDLHSELNLSSLELGDSALYFCASSVQEGGSDTQYFGPGTRLTVL.

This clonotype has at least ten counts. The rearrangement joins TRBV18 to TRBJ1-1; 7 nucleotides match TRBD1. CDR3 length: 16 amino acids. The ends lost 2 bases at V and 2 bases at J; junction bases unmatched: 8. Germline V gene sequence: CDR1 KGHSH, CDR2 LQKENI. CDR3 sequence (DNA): TGTGCCAGCTCACCAACCCCAGGGGGTGGAAACACTGAAGCTTTCTTT. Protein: CASSPTPGGGNTEAFF.

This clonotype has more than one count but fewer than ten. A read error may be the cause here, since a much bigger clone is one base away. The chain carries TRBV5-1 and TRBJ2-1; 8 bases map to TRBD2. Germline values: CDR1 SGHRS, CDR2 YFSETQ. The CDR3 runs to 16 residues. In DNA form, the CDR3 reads TGCGTCAGCAGCTTGGTTTCGGGAGGGGCCTACAATGAGCAGTTCTTC. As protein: CVSSLVSGGAYNEQFF.

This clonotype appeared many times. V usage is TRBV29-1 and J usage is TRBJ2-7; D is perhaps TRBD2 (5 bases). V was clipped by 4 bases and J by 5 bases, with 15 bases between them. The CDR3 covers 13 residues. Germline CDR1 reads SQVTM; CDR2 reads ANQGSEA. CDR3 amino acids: CSVVEAGRNEQYF. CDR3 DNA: TGCAGCGTTGTGGAGGCCGGACGCAACGAGCAGTACTTC.

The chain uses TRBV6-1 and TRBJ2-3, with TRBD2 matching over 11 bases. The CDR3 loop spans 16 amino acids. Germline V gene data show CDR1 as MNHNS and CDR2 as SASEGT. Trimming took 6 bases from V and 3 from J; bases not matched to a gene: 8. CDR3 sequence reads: CASSRLLAGVTDTQYF. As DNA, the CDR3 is TGTGCCAGCAGCCGACTACTAGCGGGAGTTACAGATACGCAGTATTTT.

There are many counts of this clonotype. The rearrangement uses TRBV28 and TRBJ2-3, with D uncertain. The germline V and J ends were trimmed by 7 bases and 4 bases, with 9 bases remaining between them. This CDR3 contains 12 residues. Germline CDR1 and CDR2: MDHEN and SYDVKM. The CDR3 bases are TGTGCCAGCACCTCCGCGGCAGATACGCAGTATTTT. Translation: CASTSAADTQYF.

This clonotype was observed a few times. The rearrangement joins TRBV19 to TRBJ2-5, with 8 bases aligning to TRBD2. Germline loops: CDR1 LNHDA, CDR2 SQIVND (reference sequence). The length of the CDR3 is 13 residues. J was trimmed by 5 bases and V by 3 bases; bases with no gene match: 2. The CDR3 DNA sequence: TGTGCCAGTAGTATCGAGCGGGGGGAGACCCAGTACTTC. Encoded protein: CASSIERGETQYF.

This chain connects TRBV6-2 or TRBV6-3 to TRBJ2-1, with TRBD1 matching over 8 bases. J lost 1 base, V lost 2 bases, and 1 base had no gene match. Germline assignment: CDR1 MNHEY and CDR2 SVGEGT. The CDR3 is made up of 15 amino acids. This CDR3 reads CASSYDRGSYNEQFF. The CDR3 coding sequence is TGTGCCAGCAGTTACGACAGGGGATCCTACAATGAGCAGTTCTTC.

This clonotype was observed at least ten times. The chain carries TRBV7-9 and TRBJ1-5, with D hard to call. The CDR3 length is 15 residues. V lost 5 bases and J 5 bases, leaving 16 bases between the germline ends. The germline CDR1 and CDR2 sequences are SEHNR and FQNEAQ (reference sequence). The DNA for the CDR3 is TGTGCCAGCAGCGAAAACTCCGGGCCCGATCAGCCCCAGCATTTT. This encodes CASSENSGPDQPQHF.

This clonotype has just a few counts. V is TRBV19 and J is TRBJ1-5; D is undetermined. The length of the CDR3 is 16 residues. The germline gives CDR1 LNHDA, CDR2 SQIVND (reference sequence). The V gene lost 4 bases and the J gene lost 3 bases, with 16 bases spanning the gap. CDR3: CASSRIATTPNQPQHF. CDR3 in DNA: TGTGCCAGTAGTAGGATCGCTACGACCCCCAATCAGCCCCAGCATTTT.

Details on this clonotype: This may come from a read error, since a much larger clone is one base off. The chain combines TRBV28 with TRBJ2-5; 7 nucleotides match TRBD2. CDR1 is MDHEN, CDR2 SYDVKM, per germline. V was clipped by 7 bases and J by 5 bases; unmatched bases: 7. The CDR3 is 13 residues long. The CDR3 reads CASTKGRGETQYF. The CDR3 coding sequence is TGTGCCAGCACCAAAGGGCGGGGGGAGACCCAGTACTTC.

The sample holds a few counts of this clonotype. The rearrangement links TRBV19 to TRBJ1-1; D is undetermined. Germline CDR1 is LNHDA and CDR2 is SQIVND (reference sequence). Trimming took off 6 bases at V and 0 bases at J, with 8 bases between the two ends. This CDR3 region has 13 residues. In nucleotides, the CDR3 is TGTGCCAGTAGCACCCGCATGAACACTGAAGCTTTCTTT. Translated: CASSTRMNTEAFF.

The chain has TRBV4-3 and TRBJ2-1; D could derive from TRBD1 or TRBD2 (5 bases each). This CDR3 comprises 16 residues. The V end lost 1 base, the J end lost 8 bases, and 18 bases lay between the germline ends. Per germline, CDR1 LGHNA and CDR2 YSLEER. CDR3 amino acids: CASSQGRGPPADEQFF. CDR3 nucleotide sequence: TGCGCCAGCAGCCAAGGCCGGGGACCCCCTGCGGATGAGCAGTTCTTC.